The present TCR beta chain was sequenced within a study of CXCR3-negative and CXCR3-positive naive CD8 T cells. Findings of the study overall: Naive CXCR3-negative cells resembled naive CXCR3-positive cells in TRBV-TRBJ usage; memory cells differed. Comparably high diversity marked both naive subsets, whereas memory CD8+ cells had much lower diversity.

Carrying UMI labels, the TRB cDNA libraries were prepared through 5' RACE. TCRdb reprocessed the 5' RACE reads; each CDR3 protein has one entry and no DNA is given. There are 90,000 to 100,000 distinct CDR3 sequences in the sample, with about 1.5% held by the top ten. Every individual CD8+ T cell subset underwent sorting in triplicate at a few hundred thousand cells apiece. CD45RO-CCR7+CD27+CD95- expression identified naive CD8+ T cells. Concerning this clonotype: Its target is not known.

Germline-derived CDR1 and CDR2 are LNHDA and SQIVND (reference sequence). This CDR3 region has 14 residues. The receptor was derived from a human donor in good health. Some clones in this sample may be carry-over from other donors' samples. Specimen: naive CXCR3- CD8+ T cells from blood. The subset is: CD45RO-CCR7+CD27+CD95- naive CD8+ T cells lacking CXCR3 (TNR3-). The chain combines TRBV19 with TRBJ2-7; as DNA is missing, the TRBD2 call by TCRdb cannot be tested. CDR3: CASSMGEYHYEQYF. The whole variable domain, filled in from reference TRBV19 and TRBJ2-7, reads DGGITQSPKYLFRKEGQNVTLSCEQNLNHDAMYWYRQDPGQGLRLIYYSQIVNDFQKGDIAEGYSVSREKKESFPLTVTSAQKNPTAFYLCASSMGEYHYEQYFGPGTRLTVT.